Listed below are T cell receptor beta chains from one sample, sequenced in a study of CD8 T cells in ankylosing spondylitis. TCRdb reanalysed the 5' RACE reads using MiXCR and keeps one entry per CDR3 protein. Of approximately 150,000 distinct CDR3 sequences listed, more than 40% were seen once; the top ten hold 13% to 15%. Sequencing was performed on synovial fluid, either unsorted or a sorted T cell fraction (not recorded which). Every receptor here comes from a male donor with ankylosing spondylitis. The CDR3 runs from the conserved cysteine through the conserved F or W. A D gene is named only where the DNA matches it firmly. For some rows the clone size is stated as once, few or many, or as a class when expanded; others skip it.

j_gene,d_gene,v_gene,abundance,CDR3aa,CDR3nt
TRBJ2-7,TRBD2,TRBV2,few,CARGLPLPDEQYF,TGTGCCAGGGGACTACCCCTCCCAGACGAGCAGTACTTC
TRBJ1-5,NA,TRBV7-8,NA,CASSLSRDQPQHF,TGTGCCAGCAGCTTAAGCAGGGATCAGCCCCAGCATTTT
TRBJ2-1,NA,TRBV5-6,few,CASSLASVGEQFF,TGTGCCAGCAGCTTGGCGTCCGTGGGTGAGCAGTTCTTC
TRBJ2-7,NA,TRBV5-1,few,CASSLRFSYEQYF,TGCGCCAGCAGCCTGAGATTCTCCTACGAGCAGTACTTC
TRBJ2-3,TRBD1,TRBV11-2,few,CASSLEGQTLDTQYF,TGTGCCAGCAGCTTAGAGGGACAGACTTTAGATACGCAGTATTTT
TRBJ2-3,NA,TRBV20-1,once,CSARVNLAAPSTDTQYF,TGCAGTGCTAGAGTTAATTTGGCAGCGCCTTCCACAGATACGCAGTATTTT
TRBJ1-2,NA,TRBV12-3/TRBV12-4,NA,CASSGPWAFRFGYTF,TGTGCCAGCAGTGGCCCTTGGGCCTTTAGGTTTGGCTACACCTTC
TRBJ1-2,NA,TRBV6-4,few,CASKGQGNLHYTF,TGTGCCAGCAAGGGTCAGGGGAATTTGCACTACACCTTC
TRBJ2-3,NA,TRBV12-3/TRBV12-4,NA,CASSLSNTQYF,TGTGCCAGCAGTTTGTCAAATACGCAGTATTTT
TRBJ2-5,NA,TRBV7-8,many,CASRLREGDQETQYF,TGTGCCAGCAGACTTCGAGAGGGGGATCAAGAGACCCAGTACTTC
TRBJ1-1,NA,TRBV4-1,NA,CASSHPNRAWNTEAFF,TGCGCCAGCAGCCATCCAAACAGGGCGTGGAACACTGAAGCTTTCTTT
TRBJ1-2,NA,TRBV5-1,NA,CASSRGSYYGYTF,TGCGCCAGCAGCCGAGGGAGCTACTATGGCTACACCTTC
TRBJ1-1,NA,TRBV28,NA,CASSFFTPINTEAFF,TGTGCCAGCAGTTTTTTTACCCCTATTAACACTGAAGCTTTCTTT